The 24 T cell receptor beta chains presented below share a single source sample, sequenced in a study of blood T cell repertoires in COVID-19. Generated by immunoSEQ multiplex PCR, the TCRdb table keeps only in-frame clones and is missing some. Among 340,000 or so clones listed, around 87% were seen once. Material for sequencing was peripheral blood. The source of these receptors is a man aged 50 to 60 with active or convalescent COVID-19.

The chain is built from TRBV19 and TRBJ1-1, with D possibly matching TRBD1 (6 bases). This CDR3 comprises 12 residues. Germline values: CDR1 LNHDA, CDR2 SQIVND (reference sequence). Trimming removed 5 bases from V and 11 bases from J, with 15 bases in between. CDR3: CASSPNRDKAFF. The CDR3 bases are TGTGCCAGTAGTCCAAACCGGGACAAGGCTTTCTTT.

V is TRBV30 and J is TRBJ1-3; perhaps TRBD1 as D (5 bases). Trimming stripped 0 bases from V and 2 bases from J, with 17 bases between. This CDR3 region has 17 residues. Germline V gives CDR1 GTSNPN, CDR2 SVGIG (reference sequence). CDR3 sequence: CAWSVLSPWGPGNTIYF. CDR3 coding DNA: TGTGCCTGGAGTGTACTTTCTCCGTGGGGCCCTGGAAACACCATATATTTT.

The chain recombines TRBV5-1 with TRBJ2-1; 8 bases map to TRBD1. The V segment lost 5 bases and the J segment 9 bases; nucleotides outside the gene matches: 10. CDR1 and CDR2 (germline): SGHRS, YFSETQ. The CDR3 runs 14 residues. The CDR3: CASSHGQGFFEQFF. The CDR3 DNA sequence: TGCGCCAGCAGTCACGGACAGGGTTTTTTTGAGCAGTTCTTC. Filled out from reference TRBV5-1 and TRBJ2-1, the complete variable domain reads KAGVTQTPRYLIKTRGQQVTLSCSPISGHRSVSWYQQTPGQGLQFLFEYFSETQRNKGNFPGRFSGRQFSNSRSEMNVSTLELGDSALYLCASSHGQGFFEQFFGPGTRLTVL.

This chain uses TRBV14 with TRBJ2-1, with unresolved D. This CDR3 is 13 amino acids long. Germline V gene lookup returns CDR1 SGHDN and CDR2 FVKESK. The ends were cut back, 1 base at V and 4 bases at J, with 5 bases in the middle. CDR3: CASSQGVYNEQFF. The DNA for the CDR3 is TGTGCCAGCAGCCAAGGAGTTTACAATGAGCAGTTCTTC.

Of note for this clone: Other DNA sequences of this sample code for an identical CDR3. J is TRBJ1-2 and V is TRBV12-3 or TRBV12-4; no definite D call. V was pared by 5 bases and J by 5 bases, with 12 bases between. This CDR3 is 13 amino acids long. CDR3 sequence reads: CASSPRLRYGYTF. Here the CDR3 DNA reads TGTGCCAGCAGTCCGCGGTTACGATATGGCTACACCTTC.

This clone was recorded only once. V gene TRBV28 combines with J gene TRBJ1-2; possibly TRBD1 for D (5 bases). The CDR3 has 13 amino acids. V lost 4 bases to trimming and J lost 8 bases, with 14 bases between them. Per germline, CDR1 MDHEN and CDR2 SYDVKM. The CDR3 reads CASSSPGLEGYTF. In nucleotides, the CDR3 is TGTGCCAGCAGTTCCCCAGGGCTAGAGGGCTACACCTTC.

The J gene is TRBJ1-6, the V gene TRBV5-8, with D unclear. Germline V gives CDR1 SGHTS, CDR2 YDEGEE. Trimming removed 3 bases from V and 2 bases from J, with 9 bases in between. This CDR3 is built from 15 residues. The CDR3 loop is CASSSYSTYNSPLHF. CDR3 DNA: TGTGCCAGCAGCTCATACAGCACCTATAATTCACCCCTCCACTTT.

The chain couples TRBV18 to TRBJ1-3; 7 bases are shared with TRBD1. The germline V gene has CDR1 KGHSH and CDR2 LQKENI. The CDR3 length is 14 residues. Unmatched junction bases numbered 7, after V lost 3 bases and J lost 8 bases. Here the CDR3 DNA reads TGTGCCAGCTCACCTGGACAGGTGCCGGACACCATATATTTT. Protein product: CASSPGQVPDTIYF.

The CDR3 bases are TGTGCCAGCACCGGACAGGGGGCGAACTATGGCTACACCTTC. It specifies CASTGQGANYGYTF. The chain joins TRBV6-5 to TRBJ1-2; the match to TRBD1 covers 11 bases. Germline V lookup: CDR1 MNHEY, CDR2 SVGAGI. CDR3 size: 14 residues. The V segment lost 7 bases and the J segment 2 bases; nucleotides outside the gene matches: 3.

The chain employs TRBV28 and TRBJ1-3, with 8 positions matching TRBD1. Germline loops: CDR1 MDHEN, CDR2 SYDVKM. There are 18 residues in the CDR3. V gave up 7 bases and J gave up 0 bases; unmatched junction bases: 14. The CDR3 DNA sequence: TGTGCCAGCAAGCGGACAGGGTCCCCTTCCCACTCTGGAAACACCATATATTTT. Residues: CASKRTGSPSHSGNTIYF. The entire variable domain, with the rest obtained from reference TRBV28 and TRBJ1-3, is as follows: DVKVTQSSRYLVKRTGEKVFLECVQDMDHENMFWYRQDPGLGLRLIYFSYDVKMKEKGDIPEGYSVSREKKERFSLILESASTNQTSMYLCASKRTGSPSHSGNTIYFGEGSWLTVV.

The chain recombines TRBV3-1 (or the pseudogene TRBV3-2) with TRBJ2-1; 10 positions match TRBD1. This CDR3 spans 16 amino acids. V was clipped by 1 base and J by 0 bases; unmatched bases: 0. Germline lookup yields CDR1 LGHDT and CDR2 YNNKEL (reference sequence). The CDR3 region is CASSQGTGGSYNEQFF. DNA for the CDR3: TGTGCCAGCAGCCAAGGGACAGGGGGCTCCTACAATGAGCAGTTCTTC.

The rearrangement uses TRBV6-5 and TRBJ2-7; 12 nucleotides align to TRBD2. The CDR3 length is 15 residues. CDR1 and CDR2 from the germline V gene are MNHEY and SVGAGI. With 2 bases clipped from V and 5 bases from J, the junction kept 4 bases outside the gene matches. Written as DNA, the CDR3 is TGTGCCAGCAGTTACACAGGACTAGCGGGACACGAGCAGTACTTC. The encoded protein is CASSYTGLAGHEQYF.

This clone was counted between two and nine times. The gene calls are TRBV20-1 and TRBJ1-2; D not resolved. This CDR3 has 11 amino acids. The V end was cut by 5 bases, the J end by 7 bases, with 11 bases between. Germline V gives CDR1 DFQATT, CDR2 SNEGSKA (reference sequence). In nucleotides, the CDR3 is TGCAGTGCTCTAAAGTTCCCTGGCTACACCTTC. This codes for CSALKFPGYTF.

V usage is TRBV5-1 and J usage is TRBJ1-2, with 7 bases that match TRBD1. V was pared by 4 bases and J by 8 bases, with 11 bases of the junction left unmatched. CDR1 and CDR2 from the germline V gene are SGHRS and YFSETQ. The CDR3 runs 14 residues. In DNA form, the CDR3 reads TGCGCCAGCAGCGACGGACAGGCCGGGGGAGGCTACACCTTC. It encodes CASSDGQAGGGYTF.

The chain has TRBV7-9 and TRBJ2-2, with TRBD1 as a possible D gene (5 bases). The CDR3 is made up of 15 amino acids. The germline CDR1 and CDR2 sequences are SEHNR and FQNEAQ (reference sequence). V was shortened by 0 bases and J by 2 bases, with 7 bases between the two germline ends. The CDR3 is CASSLADRNTGELFF. In nucleotides, the CDR3 is TGTGCCAGCAGCTTAGCCGACAGAAACACCGGGGAGCTGTTTTTT.

The chain carries TRBV13 and TRBJ2-1; 10 bases agree with TRBD1. CDR1 is PRHDT, CDR2 FYEKMQ, per germline (reference sequence). The CDR3 extends over 15 amino acids. J gave up 9 bases and V 5 bases, and 10 bases lay outside the gene matches. CDR3 nucleotides: TGTGCCAGCAGCCTCCCCGGACAGGGGGACACTGAGCAGTTCTTC. Protein sequence: CASSLPGQGDTEQFF.

This rearrangement joins TRBV11-2 to TRBJ2-3; no firm D call. CDR3 length: 13 residues. The ends were cut back, 2 bases at V and 8 bases at J, with 11 bases in the middle. Germline CDR1 is SGHAT and CDR2 is FQNNGV. The CDR3, as DNA: TGTGCCAGCAGCTTATCTACAGTAGGTACGCAGTATTTT. Its protein product is CASSLSTVGTQYF.

V is TRBV28 and J is TRBJ1-4; 8 bases match TRBD1. V gave up 7 bases and J gave up 0 bases; unmatched junction bases: 4. Germline CDR1 reads MDHEN; CDR2 reads SYDVKM. The CDR3 contains 15 residues. This CDR3 reads CASTGQGATNEKLFF. The CDR3 coding sequence is TGTGCCAGCACCGGACAGGGTGCAACTAATGAAAAACTGTTTTTT.

The CDR3 coding sequence is TGTGCCAGCAGCTTAGCCTCGGACACCTACAATGAGCAGTTCTTC. Translation gives CASSLASDTYNEQFF. This chain uses TRBV7-2 with TRBJ2-1, with D maybe TRBD1 (5 bases). There are 15 residues in the CDR3. The V gene lost 0 bases and the J gene lost 2 bases, with 8 bases spanning the gap. Per germline, CDR1 SGHTA and CDR2 FQGNSA.

The J gene is TRBJ1-1, the V gene TRBV28, with D possibly being TRBD1 (6 bases). The CDR3 has 14 residues. Per the germline V gene, CDR1 is MDHEN and CDR2 is SYDVKM. V was pared by 1 base and J by 3 bases, with 9 bases between. CDR3 residues: CASSLLTGYTEAFF. CDR3 nucleotide sequence: TGTGCCAGCAGTTTATTAACAGGGTACACTGAAGCTTTCTTT.

The CDR3 region is CASSRSGLKVTDTQYF. The CDR3 nucleotides read TGTGCCAGCAGCCGATCGGGACTCAAAGTCACAGATACGCAGTATTTT. The rearrangement joins TRBV3-1 (or the pseudogene TRBV3-2) to TRBJ2-3, with a tentative D call TRBD2 (6 bases). From germline, CDR1 is LGHDT and CDR2 YNNKEL (reference sequence). Deletions cut 4 bases from V and 2 bases from J, with 16 bases between. The CDR3 contains 16 residues.

The V call is TRBV6-2 or TRBV6-3, the J call TRBJ1-5; tentative D call: TRBD1 (5 bases). CDR1 MNHEY and CDR2 SVGEGT come from the germline V gene. This CDR3 region has 14 residues. The germline V and J ends were trimmed by 2 bases and 5 bases, with 10 bases remaining between them. The CDR3 loop is CASSYGGGDQPQHF. Written as DNA, the CDR3 is TGTGCCAGCAGTTACGGCGGGGGGGATCAGCCCCAGCATTTT.

The gene calls are TRBV20-1 and TRBJ1-2; 7 nucleotides agree with TRBD1. The CDR3 is made up of 11 amino acids. Germline V gives CDR1 DFQATT, CDR2 SNEGSKA (reference sequence). The J segment lost 12 bases and the V segment lost 1 base, leaving 5 bases of the junction unmatched. The CDR3 protein is CSARGDRVDTF. In nucleotides, the CDR3 is TGCAGTGCTAGAGGCGACAGGGTAGACACCTTC.

The chain carries TRBV6-1 and TRBJ2-7, with a weak D call TRBD1 (5 bases). Germline CDR1 and CDR2: MNHNS and SASEGT. V was clipped by 0 bases and J by 2 bases, with 11 bases between them. The CDR3 covers 15 residues. The CDR3 spells CASSEAAGHPYEQYF. The CDR3, as DNA: TGTGCCAGCAGTGAAGCAGCAGGGCACCCCTACGAGCAGTACTTC.